The present T cell receptor beta chain was sequenced within a study of CD8 T cells in Susac syndrome. The CDR3 spans 11 residues. V was pared by 0 bases and J by 9 bases, with 6 bases between. Germline CDR1 is SQVTM and CDR2 is ANQGSEA. The RNA, about 0.45 to 1 ug, was put through reverse transcription using random hexamers. MiXCR, applied by TCRdb to the immunoSEQ multiplex PCR reads, yields one record per CDR3 protein. The table has about 210,000 distinct CDR3 sequences, 95% seen once. This TCR derives from a human donor with multiple sclerosis. Specimen: CD4+ T cells from PBMCs. The chain has TRBV29-1 and TRBJ2-1; the D is unclear. CDR3 in amino acids: CSVEDLTEQFF. DNA for the CDR3: TGCAGCGTTGAAGATCTTACTGAGCAGTTCTTC.